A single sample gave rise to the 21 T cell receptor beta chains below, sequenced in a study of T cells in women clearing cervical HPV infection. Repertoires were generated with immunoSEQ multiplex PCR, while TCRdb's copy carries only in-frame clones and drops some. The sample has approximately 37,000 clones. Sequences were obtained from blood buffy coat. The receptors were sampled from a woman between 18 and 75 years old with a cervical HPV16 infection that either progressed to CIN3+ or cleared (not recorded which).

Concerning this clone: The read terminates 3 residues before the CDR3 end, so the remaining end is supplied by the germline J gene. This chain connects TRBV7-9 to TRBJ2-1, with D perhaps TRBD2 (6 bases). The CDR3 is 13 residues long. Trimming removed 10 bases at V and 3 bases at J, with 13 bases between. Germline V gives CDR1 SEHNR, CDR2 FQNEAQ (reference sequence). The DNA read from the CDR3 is TGTGCCATTCTAGGCGGGGACTACAATGAG. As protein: CAILGGDYNE. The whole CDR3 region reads CAILGGDYNEQFF. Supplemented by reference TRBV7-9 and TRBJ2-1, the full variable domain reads DTGVSQNPRHKITKRGQNVTFRCDPISEHNRLYWYRQTLGQGPEFLTYFQNEAQLEKSRLLSDRFSAERPKGSFSTLEIQRTEQGDSAMYLCAILGGDYNEQFFGPGTRLTVL.

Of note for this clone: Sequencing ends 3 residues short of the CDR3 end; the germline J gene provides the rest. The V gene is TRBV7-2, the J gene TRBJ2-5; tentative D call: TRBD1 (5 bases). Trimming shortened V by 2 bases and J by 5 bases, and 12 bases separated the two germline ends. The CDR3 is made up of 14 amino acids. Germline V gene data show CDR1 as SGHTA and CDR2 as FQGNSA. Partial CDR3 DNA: TGTGCCAGCAGCTTACAGTGGCAGGGCGAGACC. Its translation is CASSLQWQGET. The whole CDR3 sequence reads CASSLQWQGETQYF.

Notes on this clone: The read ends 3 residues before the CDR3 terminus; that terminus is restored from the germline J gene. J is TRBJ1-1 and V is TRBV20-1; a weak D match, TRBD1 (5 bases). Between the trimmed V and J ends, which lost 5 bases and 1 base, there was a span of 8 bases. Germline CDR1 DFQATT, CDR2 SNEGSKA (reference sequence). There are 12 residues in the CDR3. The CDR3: CSAVRENTEAFF. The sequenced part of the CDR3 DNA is TGCAGTGCTGTCAGGGAGAACACTGAA.

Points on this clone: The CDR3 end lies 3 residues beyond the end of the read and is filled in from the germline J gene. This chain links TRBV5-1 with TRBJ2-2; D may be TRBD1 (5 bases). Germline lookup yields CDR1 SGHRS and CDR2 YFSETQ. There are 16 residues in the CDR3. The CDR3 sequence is CASRPPGISGANVLFF. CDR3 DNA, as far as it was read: TGCGCCAGCAGACCGCCAGGGATCTCTGGGGCCAACGTG.

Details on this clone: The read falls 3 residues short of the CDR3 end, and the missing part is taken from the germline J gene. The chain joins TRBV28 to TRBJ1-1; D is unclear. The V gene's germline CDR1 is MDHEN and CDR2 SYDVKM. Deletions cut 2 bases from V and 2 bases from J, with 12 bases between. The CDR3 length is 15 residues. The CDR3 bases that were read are TGTGCCAGCAGTTTACCCGAGGGTTCCAACACTGAA. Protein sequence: CASSLPEGSNTE. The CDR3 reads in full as CASSLPEGSNTEAFF.

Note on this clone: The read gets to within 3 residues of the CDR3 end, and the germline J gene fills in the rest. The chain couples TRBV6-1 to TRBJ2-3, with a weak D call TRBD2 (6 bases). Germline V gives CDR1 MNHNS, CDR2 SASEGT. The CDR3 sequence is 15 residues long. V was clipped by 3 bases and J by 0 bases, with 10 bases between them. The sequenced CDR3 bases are TGTGCCAGCAGTGACCGTGGGACTAGCACAGATACG. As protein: CASSDRGTSTDT. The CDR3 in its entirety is CASSDRGTSTDTQYF.

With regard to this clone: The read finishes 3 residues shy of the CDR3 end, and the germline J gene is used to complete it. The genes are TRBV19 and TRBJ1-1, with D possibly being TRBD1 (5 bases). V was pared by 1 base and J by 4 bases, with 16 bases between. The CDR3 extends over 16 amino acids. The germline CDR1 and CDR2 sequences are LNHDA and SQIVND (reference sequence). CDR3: CASSIGLGGSATEAFF. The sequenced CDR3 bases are TGTGCCAGTAGTATAGGATTGGGGGGTTCGGCCACTGAA.

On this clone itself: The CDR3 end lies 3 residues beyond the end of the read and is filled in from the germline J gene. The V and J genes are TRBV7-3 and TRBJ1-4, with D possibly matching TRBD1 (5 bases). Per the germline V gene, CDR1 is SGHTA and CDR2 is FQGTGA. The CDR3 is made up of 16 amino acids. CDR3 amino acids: CASSLRGQSGANVLFF. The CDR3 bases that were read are TGTGCCAGCAGCTTAAGGGGTCAGTCTGGGGCCAACGTA.

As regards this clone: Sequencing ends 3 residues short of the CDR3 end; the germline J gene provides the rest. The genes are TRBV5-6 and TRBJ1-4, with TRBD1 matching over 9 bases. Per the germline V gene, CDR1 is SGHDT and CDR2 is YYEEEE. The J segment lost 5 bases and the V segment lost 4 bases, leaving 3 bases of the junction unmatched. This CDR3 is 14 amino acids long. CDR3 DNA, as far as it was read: TGTGCCAGCAGCCGGGACAGGGTGAATGAAAAA. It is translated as CASSRDRVNEK. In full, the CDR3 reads CASSRDRVNEKLFF. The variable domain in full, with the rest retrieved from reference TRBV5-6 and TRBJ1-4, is DAGVTQSPTHLIKTRGQQVTLRCSPKSGHDTVSWYQQALGQGPQFIFQYYEEEERQRGNFPDRFSGHQFPNYSSELNVNALLLGDSALYLCASSRDRVNEKLFFGSGTQLSVL.

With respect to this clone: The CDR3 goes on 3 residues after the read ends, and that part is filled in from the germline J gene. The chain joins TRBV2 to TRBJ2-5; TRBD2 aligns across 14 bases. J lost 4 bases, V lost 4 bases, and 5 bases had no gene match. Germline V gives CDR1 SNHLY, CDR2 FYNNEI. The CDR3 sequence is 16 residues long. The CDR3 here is CASSGSGLAGGETQYF. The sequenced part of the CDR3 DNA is TGTGCCAGCAGTGGGAGCGGACTAGCGGGAGGAGAGACC. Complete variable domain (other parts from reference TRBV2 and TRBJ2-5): EPEVTQTPSHQVTQMGQEVILRCVPISNHLYFYWYRQILGQKVEFLVSFYNNEISEKSEIFDDQFSVERPDGSNFTLKIRSTKLEDSAMYFCASSGSGLAGGETQYFGPGTRLLVL.

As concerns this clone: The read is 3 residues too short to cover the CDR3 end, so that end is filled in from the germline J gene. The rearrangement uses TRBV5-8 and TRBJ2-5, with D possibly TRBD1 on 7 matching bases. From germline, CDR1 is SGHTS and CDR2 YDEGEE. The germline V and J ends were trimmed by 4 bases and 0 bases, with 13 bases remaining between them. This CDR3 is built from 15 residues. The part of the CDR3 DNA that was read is TGTGCCAGCAGCCAGGGGGGCCTGTACCAAGAGACC. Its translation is CASSQGGLYQET. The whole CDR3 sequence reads CASSQGGLYQETQYF.

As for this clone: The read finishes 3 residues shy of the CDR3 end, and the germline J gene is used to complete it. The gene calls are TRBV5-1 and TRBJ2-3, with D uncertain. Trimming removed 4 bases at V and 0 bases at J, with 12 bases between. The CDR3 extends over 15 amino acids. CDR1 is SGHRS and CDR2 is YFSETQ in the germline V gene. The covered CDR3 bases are TGCGCCAGCAGCGGCACGGGTACCAGCACAGATACG. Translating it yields CASSGTGTSTDT. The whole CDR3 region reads CASSGTGTSTDTQYF.

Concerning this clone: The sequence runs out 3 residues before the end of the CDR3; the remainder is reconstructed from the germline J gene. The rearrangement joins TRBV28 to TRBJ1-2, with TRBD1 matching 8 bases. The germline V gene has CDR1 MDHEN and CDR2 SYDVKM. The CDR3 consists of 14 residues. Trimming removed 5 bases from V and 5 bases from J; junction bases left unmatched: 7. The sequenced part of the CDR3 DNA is TGTGCCAGCAGTGACAGGGGACCGAGGTATGGC. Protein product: CASSDRGPRYG. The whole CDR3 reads CASSDRGPRYGYTF.

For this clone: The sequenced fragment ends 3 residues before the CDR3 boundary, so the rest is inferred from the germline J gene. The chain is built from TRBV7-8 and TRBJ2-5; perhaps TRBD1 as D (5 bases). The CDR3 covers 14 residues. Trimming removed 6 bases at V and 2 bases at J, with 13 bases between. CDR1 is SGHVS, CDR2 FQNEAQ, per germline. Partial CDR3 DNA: TGTGCCAGCAGAGCCCGGGCAGGGCAAGAGACC. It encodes CASRARAGQET. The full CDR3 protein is CASRARAGQETQYF.

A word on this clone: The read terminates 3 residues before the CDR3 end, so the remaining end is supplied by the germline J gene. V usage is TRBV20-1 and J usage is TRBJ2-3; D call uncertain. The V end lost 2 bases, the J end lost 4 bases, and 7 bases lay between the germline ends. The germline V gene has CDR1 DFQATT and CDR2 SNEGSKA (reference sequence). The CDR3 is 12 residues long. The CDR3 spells CSARKAADTQYF. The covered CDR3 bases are TGCAGTGCTAGAAAGGCCGCAGATACG.

CDR3 bases read: TGCAGTGCTAAGAAACCAGCCGCAGCGGGTTCAGAGACC. Protein sequence: CSAKKPAAAGSET. The whole CDR3 reads CSAKKPAAAGSETQYF. This chain connects TRBV20-1 to TRBJ2-5; possible D gene TRBD2, 6 bases. The observed sequence ends 3 residues before the CDR3 terminus, with the missing tail filled in from the germline J gene. Looked up from germline, CDR1 is DFQATT and CDR2 is SNEGSKA (reference sequence). This CDR3 contains 16 residues. V gave up 4 bases and J gave up 4 bases, with 22 bases separating them.

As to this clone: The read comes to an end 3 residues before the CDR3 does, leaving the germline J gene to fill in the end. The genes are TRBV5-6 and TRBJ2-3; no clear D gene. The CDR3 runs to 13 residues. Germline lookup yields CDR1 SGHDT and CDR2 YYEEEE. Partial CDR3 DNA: TGTGCCAGCAGCATTGACACACAAGAGACG. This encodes CASSIDTQET. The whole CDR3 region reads CASSIDTQETQYF.

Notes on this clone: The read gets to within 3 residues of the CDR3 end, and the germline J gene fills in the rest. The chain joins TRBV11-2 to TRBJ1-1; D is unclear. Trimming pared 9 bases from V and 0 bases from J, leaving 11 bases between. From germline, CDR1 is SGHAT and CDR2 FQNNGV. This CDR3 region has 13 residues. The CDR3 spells CASSSNMNTEAFF. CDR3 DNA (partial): TGTGCCAGTAGCAGTAACATGAACACTGAA.

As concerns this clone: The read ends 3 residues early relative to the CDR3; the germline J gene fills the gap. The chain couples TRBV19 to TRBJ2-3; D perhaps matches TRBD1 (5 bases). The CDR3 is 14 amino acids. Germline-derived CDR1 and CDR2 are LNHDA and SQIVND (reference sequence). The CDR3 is CASTLPDSNQPQYF. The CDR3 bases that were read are TGTGCCAGTACCCTCCCTGACAGCAATCAGCCG.

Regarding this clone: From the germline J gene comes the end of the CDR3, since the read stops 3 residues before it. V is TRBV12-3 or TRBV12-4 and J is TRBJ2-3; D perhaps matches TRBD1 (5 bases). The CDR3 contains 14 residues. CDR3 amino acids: CASSSPGHPVTQYF. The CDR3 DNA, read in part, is TGTGCCAGCAGTTCCCCTGGACACCCGGTCACG.

Partial CDR3 DNA: TGCAGTGCTGACCCGCTAGCGGGTCTAGAGACG. Its translation: CSADPLAGLET. The CDR3 in full is CSADPLAGLETQYF. The V and J genes are TRBV20-1 and TRBJ2-3, with TRBD2 matching over 8 bases. The DNA ends 3 residues before the CDR3 does, and the rest of the CDR3 is filled in from the germline J gene. Germline V lookup: CDR1 DFQATT, CDR2 SNEGSKA (reference sequence). This CDR3 is built from 14 residues.